Listed below are T cell receptor beta chains from one sample, sequenced in a study of blood T cell repertoires in COVID-19. The table came from immunoSEQ multiplex PCR; TCRdb's copy has only in-frame clones and leaves some out. The data contain approximately 150,000 clones, approximately 86% of them seen just once; the ten biggest clones take up around 8.5%. The specimen was peripheral blood. Receptor source: a woman in her fifties or sixties with acute or convalescent COVID-19. CDR3s include the opening cysteine and the closing phenylalanine or tryptophan. A D gene is named only where the DNA matches it firmly. Size is stated for part of the rows, as once, few or many counts, or as a class when the clone is expanded.

CDR3	DNA	size	V	D	J
CASSEQGQLQETQYF	TGTGCCAGCAGTGAACAGGGGCAGCTACAAGAGACCCAGTACTTC	few	TRBV2	-	TRBJ2-5
CASSLRGGFRGYTF	TGTGCCAGCAGTTTAAGGGGAGGGTTTCGGGGCTACACCTTC	-	TRBV27	-	TRBJ1-2
CATSRVGQGGEQFF	TGTGCCACCAGCAGAGTTGGACAGGGAGGAGAGCAGTTCTTC	-	TRBV15	TRBD1	TRBJ2-1
CASSYSGYSYNEQFF	TGTGCCAGCAGTTACAGCGGCTACTCCTACAATGAGCAGTTCTTC	once	TRBV6-5	-	TRBJ2-1
CASTMGLNQPQHF	TGTGCCAGCACGATGGGCCTCAATCAGCCCCAGCATTTT	-	TRBV27	-	TRBJ1-5
CASSLTTGQFLNTEAFF	TGTGCCAGCAGTCTAACAACGGGACAGTTTCTGAACACTGAAGCTTTCTTT	-	TRBV6-6	TRBD1	TRBJ1-1
CASSIDLLRVRNTEAFF	TGTGCCAGTAGTATAGATCTCTTGAGGGTACGGAACACTGAAGCTTTCTTT	once	TRBV19	-	TRBJ1-1
CASSPRKDRHTEAFF	TGCGCCAGCAGTCCAAGGAAGGACAGGCATACTGAAGCTTTCTTT	-	TRBV23-1	TRBD1	TRBJ1-1
CASSLDLTGLNGYTF	TGTGCCAGCAGCTTAGACCTGACAGGCCTTAATGGCTACACCTTC	-	TRBV7-2	-	TRBJ1-2
CAWSVSAGGNTIYF	TGTGCCTGGAGTGTCTCGGCAGGCGGAAACACCATATATTTT	many	TRBV30	-	TRBJ1-3
CASSDFGGTDTQYF	TGCGCCAGCAGTGATTTCGGGGGGACAGATACGCAGTATTTT	-	TRBV5-1	TRBD2	TRBJ2-3
CSVEDGRTFQETQYF	TGCAGCGTTGAAGATGGGAGGACCTTCCAAGAGACCCAGTACTTC	-	TRBV29-1	-	TRBJ2-5
CASSLGLAAYEQYF	TGTGCCAGCAGCTTAGGACTAGCGGCCTACGAGCAGTACTTC	once	TRBV7-8	TRBD2	TRBJ2-7
CASGDRGPTYNSPLHF	TGTGCCAGCGGGGACAGGGGGCCGACCTATAATTCACCCCTCCACTTT	-	TRBV6-6	TRBD1	TRBJ1-6
CASSLGQGVTYEQYF	TGTGCCAGCAGCTTAGGGCAGGGGGTTACCTACGAGCAGTACTTC	-	TRBV7-9	TRBD1	TRBJ2-7
CASSLGTGGGRDEQFF	TGTGCCAGCAGCCTAGGAACCGGGGGGGGCCGGGATGAGCAGTTCTTC	-	TRBV3-1/TRBV3-2	TRBD2	TRBJ2-1
CASSRDRLSGANVLTF	TGTGCCAGCAGCAGGGACAGACTCTCTGGGGCCAACGTCCTGACTTTC	-	TRBV5-4	TRBD1	TRBJ2-6
CATSGNQGNYGYTF	TGTGCCACCAGTGGGAATCAGGGGAACTATGGCTACACCTTC	-	TRBV24-1	-	TRBJ1-2
CASSLERRGGSTQYF	TGTGCCAGCAGCTTGGAAAGGCGCGGGGGGTCTACGCAGTATTTT	-	TRBV5-4	TRBD2	TRBJ2-3
CASSLRTKKVCGYTF	TGTGCCAGCAGTCTACGGACTAAGAAGGTATGTGGCTACACCTTC	-	TRBV6-7	-	TRBJ1-2
CASSQNSPHSPLHF	TGTGCCAGCAGCCAGAATAGCCCCCATTCACCCCTCCACTTT	-	TRBV14	-	TRBJ1-6
CASSLVTGEENTF	TGTGCCAGCAGCTTAGTGACTGGGGAGGAGAACACCTTC	-	TRBV7-8	-	TRBJ1-2
CASTPAGNYGYTF	TGTGCCAGCACGCCCGCCGGTAACTATGGCTACACCTTC	few	TRBV6-5	-	TRBJ1-2
CASRTPGTGDRDTQYF	TGTGCCAGTAGGACTCCCGGGACAGGGGATAGGGATACGCAGTATTTT	-	TRBV19	TRBD1	TRBJ2-3
CASSSDRDTEAFF	TGTGCCAGCAGCTCAGACAGGGACACTGAAGCTTTCTTT	once	TRBV7-3	TRBD1	TRBJ1-1
CASSYSAGNTEAFF	TGTGCCAGCAGTTACTCTGCCGGGAACACTGAAGCTTTCTTT	-	TRBV6-5	-	TRBJ1-1
CASSQPTPSPLHF	TGTGCCAGCAGTCAGCCGACACCTTCACCCCTCCACTTT	-	TRBV3-1/TRBV3-2	-	TRBJ1-6
CASTQGYEQYF	TGTGCCAGCACCCAGGGGTACGAGCAGTACTTC	-	TRBV28	-	TRBJ2-7
CSAQQGPEAFF	TGCAGCGCCCAACAGGGGCCTGAAGCTTTCTTT	-	TRBV29-1	TRBD1	TRBJ1-1
CASSRDTEAFF	TGTGCCAGCAGCCGAGACACTGAAGCTTTCTTT	-	TRBV7-9	-	TRBJ1-1
CASSFNYEQYF	TGTGCCAGCAGTTTTAATTACGAGCAGTACTTC	-	TRBV27	-	TRBJ2-7
CASSEGTGGGNTIYF	TGTGCCAGCAGTGAAGGGACAGGGGGAGGAAACACCATATATTTT	-	TRBV6-1	TRBD1	TRBJ1-3
CASSKLAEDTQYF	TGTGCCAGCTCTAAACTAGCTGAGGATACGCAGTATTTT	-	TRBV6-5	-	TRBJ2-3
CASSQYEGGGARGTDTQYF	TGTGCCAGCAGCCAGTATGAGGGCGGGGGTGCGAGGGGCACAGATACGCAGTATTTT	-	TRBV14	TRBD2	TRBJ2-3
CATSRDTGYGYTF	TGTGCCACCAGCAGGGACACGGGCTATGGCTACACCTTC	-	TRBV15	-	TRBJ1-2